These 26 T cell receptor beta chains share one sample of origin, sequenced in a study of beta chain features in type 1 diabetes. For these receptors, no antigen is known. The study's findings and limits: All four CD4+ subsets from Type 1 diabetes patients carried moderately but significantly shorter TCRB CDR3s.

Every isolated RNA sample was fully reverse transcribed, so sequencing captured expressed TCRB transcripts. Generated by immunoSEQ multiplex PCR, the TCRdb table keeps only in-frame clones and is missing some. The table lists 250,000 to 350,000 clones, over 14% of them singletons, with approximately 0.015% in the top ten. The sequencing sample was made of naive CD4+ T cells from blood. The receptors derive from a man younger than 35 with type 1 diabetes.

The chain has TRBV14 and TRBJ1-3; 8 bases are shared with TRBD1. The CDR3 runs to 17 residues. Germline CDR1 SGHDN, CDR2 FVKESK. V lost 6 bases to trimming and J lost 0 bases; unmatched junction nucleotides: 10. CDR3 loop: CASSQQGGSFSGNTIYF. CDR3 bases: TGTGCCAGCAGTCAACAGGGGGGCTCCTTCTCTGGAAACACCATATATTTT.

The CDR3 sequence: CASSFDRGSTYEQYF. CDR3 nucleotide sequence: TGTGCCAGCAGCTTCGACAGGGGGTCCACCTACGAGCAGTACTTC. V and J are TRBV7-2 and TRBJ2-7; 9 positions match TRBD1. Germline-derived CDR1 and CDR2 are SGHTA and FQGNSA. With 3 bases clipped from V and 2 bases from J, the junction kept 5 bases outside the gene matches. This CDR3 has 15 amino acids.

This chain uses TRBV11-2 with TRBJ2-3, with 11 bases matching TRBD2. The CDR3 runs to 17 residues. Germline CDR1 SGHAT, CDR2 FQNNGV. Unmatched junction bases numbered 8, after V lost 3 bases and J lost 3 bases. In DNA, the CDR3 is TGTGCCAGCAGCTTCCACGTAGCGGGAGGGCCGACAGATACGCAGTATTTT. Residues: CASSFHVAGGPTDTQYF.

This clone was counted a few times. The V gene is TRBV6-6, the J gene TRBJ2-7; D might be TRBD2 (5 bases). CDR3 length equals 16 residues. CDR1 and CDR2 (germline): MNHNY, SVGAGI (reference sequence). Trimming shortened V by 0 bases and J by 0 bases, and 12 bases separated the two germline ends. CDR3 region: CASSYSDPGSSYEQYF. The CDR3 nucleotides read TGTGCCAGCAGTTACTCCGACCCGGGAAGCTCCTACGAGCAGTACTTC.

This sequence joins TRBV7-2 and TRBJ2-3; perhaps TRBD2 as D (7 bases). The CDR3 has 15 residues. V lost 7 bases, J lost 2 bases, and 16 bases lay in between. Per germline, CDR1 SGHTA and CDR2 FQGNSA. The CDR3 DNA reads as TGTGCCAGCACCAGAAGAGGGGGGGCCACAGATACGCAGTATTTT. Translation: CASTRRGGATDTQYF.

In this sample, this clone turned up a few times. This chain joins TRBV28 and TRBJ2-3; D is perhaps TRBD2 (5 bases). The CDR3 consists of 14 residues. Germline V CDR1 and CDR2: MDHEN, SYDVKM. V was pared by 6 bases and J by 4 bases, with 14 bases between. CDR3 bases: TGTGCCAGCAGGGACCCTAGCCCGGCAGATACGCAGTATTTT. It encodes CASRDPSPADTQYF. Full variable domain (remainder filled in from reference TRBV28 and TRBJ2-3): DVKVTQSSRYLVKRTGEKVFLECVQDMDHENMFWYRQDPGLGLRLIYFSYDVKMKEKGDIPEGYSVSREKKERFSLILESASTNQTSMYLCASRDPSPADTQYFGPGTRLTVL.

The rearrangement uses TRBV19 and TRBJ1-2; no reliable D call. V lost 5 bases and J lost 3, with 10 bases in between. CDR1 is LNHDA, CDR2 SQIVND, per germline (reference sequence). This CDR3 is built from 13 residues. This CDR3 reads CASSPGRDYGYTF. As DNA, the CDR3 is TGTGCCAGTAGTCCCGGGAGAGACTATGGCTACACCTTC. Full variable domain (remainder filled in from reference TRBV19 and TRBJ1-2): DGGITQSPKYLFRKEGQNVTLSCEQNLNHDAMYWYRQDPGQGLRLIYYSQIVNDFQKGDIAEGYSVSREKKESFPLTVTSAQKNPTAFYLCASSPGRDYGYTFGSGTRLTVV.

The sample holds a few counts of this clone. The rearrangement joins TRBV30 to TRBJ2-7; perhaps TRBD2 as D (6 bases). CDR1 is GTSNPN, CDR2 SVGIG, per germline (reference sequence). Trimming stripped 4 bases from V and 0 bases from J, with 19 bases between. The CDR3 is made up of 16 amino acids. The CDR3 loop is CAWTWDFSSSSYEQYF. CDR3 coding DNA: TGTGCCTGGACCTGGGACTTCTCGTCCAGCTCCTACGAGCAGTACTTC.

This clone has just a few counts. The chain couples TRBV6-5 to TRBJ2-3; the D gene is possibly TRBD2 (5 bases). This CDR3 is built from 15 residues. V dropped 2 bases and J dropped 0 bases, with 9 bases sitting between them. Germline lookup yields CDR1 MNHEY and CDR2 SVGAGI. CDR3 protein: CASSYPGSSTDTQYF. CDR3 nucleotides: TGTGCCAGCAGTTACCCGGGGAGTAGCACAGATACGCAGTATTTT.

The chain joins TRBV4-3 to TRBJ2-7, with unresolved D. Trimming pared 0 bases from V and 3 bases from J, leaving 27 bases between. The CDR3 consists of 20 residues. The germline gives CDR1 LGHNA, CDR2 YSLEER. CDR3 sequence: CASSQEVPFGATLPFYEQYF. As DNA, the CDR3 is TGCGCCAGCAGCCAAGAAGTACCTTTTGGAGCTACCCTGCCGTTCTACGAGCAGTACTTC.

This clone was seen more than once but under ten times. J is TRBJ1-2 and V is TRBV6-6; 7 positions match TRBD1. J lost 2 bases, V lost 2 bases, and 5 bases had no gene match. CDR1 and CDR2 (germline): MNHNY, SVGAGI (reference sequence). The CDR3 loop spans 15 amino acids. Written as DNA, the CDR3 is TGTGCCAGCAGTTACCACATGGGACAGAACTATGGCTACACCTTC. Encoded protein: CASSYHMGQNYGYTF.

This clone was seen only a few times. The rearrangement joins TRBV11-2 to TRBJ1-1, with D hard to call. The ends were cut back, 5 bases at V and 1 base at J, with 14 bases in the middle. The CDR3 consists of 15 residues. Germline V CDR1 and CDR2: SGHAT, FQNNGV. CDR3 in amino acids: CASSEQAAGNTEAFF. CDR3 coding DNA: TGTGCCAGCAGCGAGCAGGCCGCGGGGAACACTGAAGCTTTCTTT.

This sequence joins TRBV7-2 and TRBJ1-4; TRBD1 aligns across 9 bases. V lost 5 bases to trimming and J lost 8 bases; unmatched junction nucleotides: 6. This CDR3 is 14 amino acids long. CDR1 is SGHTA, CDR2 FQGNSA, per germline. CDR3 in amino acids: CASSPGTGHEKLFF. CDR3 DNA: TGTGCCAGCAGCCCGGGGACAGGGCACGAAAAACTGTTTTTT.

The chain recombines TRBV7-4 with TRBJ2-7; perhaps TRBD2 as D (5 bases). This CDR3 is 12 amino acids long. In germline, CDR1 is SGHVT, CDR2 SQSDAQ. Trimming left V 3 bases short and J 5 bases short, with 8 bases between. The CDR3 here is CASSFRENEQYF. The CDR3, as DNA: TGTGCCAGCAGCTTTAGGGAGAACGAGCAGTACTTC.

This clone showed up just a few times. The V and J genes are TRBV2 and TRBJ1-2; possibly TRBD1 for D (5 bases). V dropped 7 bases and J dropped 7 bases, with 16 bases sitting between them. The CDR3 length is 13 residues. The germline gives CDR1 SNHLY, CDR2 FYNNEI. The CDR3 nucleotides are TGTGCCAGCACCTTCAGGGCAAGTGGTGGCTACACCTTC. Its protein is CASTFRASGGYTF.

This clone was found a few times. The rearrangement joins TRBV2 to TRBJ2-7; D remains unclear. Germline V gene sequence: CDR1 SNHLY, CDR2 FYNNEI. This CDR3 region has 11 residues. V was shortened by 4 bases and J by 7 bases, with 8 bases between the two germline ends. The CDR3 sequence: CASSAYEEQYF. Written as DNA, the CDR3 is TGTGCCAGCAGTGCCTATGAAGAGCAGTACTTC.

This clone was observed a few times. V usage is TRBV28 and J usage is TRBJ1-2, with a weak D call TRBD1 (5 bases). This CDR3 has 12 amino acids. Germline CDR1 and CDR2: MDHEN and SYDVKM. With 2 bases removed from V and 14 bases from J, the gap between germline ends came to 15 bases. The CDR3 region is CASSLQQGPETF. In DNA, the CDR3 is TGTGCCAGCAGTTTACAGCAGGGTCCGGAGACCTTC.

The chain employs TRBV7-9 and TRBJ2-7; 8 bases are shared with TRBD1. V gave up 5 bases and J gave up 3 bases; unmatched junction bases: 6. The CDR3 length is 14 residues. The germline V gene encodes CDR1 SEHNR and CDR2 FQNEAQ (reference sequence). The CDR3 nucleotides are TGTGCCAGCAGCAGATACGGACAGGGCTACGAGCAGTACTTC. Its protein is CASSRYGQGYEQYF.

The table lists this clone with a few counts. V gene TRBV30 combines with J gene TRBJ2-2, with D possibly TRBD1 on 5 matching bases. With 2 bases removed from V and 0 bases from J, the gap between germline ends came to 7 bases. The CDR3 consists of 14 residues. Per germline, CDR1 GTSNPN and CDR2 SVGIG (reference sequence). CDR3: CAWSQGTNTGELFF. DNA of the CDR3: TGTGCCTGGAGTCAGGGAACGAACACCGGGGAGCTGTTTTTT.

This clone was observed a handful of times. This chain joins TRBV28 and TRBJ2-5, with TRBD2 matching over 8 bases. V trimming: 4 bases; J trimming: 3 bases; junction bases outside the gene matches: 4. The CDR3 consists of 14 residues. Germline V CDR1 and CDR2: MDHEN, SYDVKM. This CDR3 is CASSSAGGEETQYF. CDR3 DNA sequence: TGTGCCAGCAGTTCCGCGGGAGGTGAAGAGACCCAGTACTTC. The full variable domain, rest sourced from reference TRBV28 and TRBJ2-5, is DVKVTQSSRYLVKRTGEKVFLECVQDMDHENMFWYRQDPGLGLRLIYFSYDVKMKEKGDIPEGYSVSREKKERFSLILESASTNQTSMYLCASSSAGGEETQYFGPGTRLLVL.

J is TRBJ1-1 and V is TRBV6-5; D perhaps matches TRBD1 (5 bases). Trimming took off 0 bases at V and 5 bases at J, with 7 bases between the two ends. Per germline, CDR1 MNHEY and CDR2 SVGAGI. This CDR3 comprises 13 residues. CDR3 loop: CASSYSRGTEAFF. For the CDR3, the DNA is TGTGCCAGCAGTTACTCTCGGGGGACTGAAGCTTTCTTT.

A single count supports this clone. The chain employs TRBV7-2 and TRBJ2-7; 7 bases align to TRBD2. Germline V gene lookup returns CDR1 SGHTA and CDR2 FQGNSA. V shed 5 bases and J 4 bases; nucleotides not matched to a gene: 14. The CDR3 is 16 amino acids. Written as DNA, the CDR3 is TGTGCCAGCAGCCCGACCCAAACTAGCGCCGCTTACGAGCAGTACTTC. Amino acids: CASSPTQTSAAYEQYF.

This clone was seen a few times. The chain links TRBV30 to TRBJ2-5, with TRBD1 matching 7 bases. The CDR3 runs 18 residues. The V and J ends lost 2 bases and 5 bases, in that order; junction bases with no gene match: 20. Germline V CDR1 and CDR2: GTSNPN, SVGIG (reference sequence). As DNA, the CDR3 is TGTGCCTGGAGTCTCGGGACAGCGTATATCACTACTCGGGAGACCCAGTACTTC. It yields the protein CAWSLGTAYITTRETQYF. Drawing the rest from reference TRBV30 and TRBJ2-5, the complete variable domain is SQTIHQWPATLVQPVGSPLSLECTVEGTSNPNLYWYRQAAGRGLQLLFYSVGIGQISSEVPQNLSASRPQDRQFILSSKKLLLSDSGFYLCAWSLGTAYITTRETQYFGPGTRLLVL.

The CDR3 here is CASSAASLRTGTNTEAFF. DNA for the CDR3: TGTGCCAGCAGCGCGGCGTCTTTACGGACAGGGACGAACACTGAAGCTTTCTTT. V is TRBV11-2 and J is TRBJ1-1, with 8 bases matching TRBD1. V lost 5 bases and J lost 1; bases outside the gene matches: 15. The germline gives CDR1 SGHAT, CDR2 FQNNGV. CDR3 length: 18 amino acids.

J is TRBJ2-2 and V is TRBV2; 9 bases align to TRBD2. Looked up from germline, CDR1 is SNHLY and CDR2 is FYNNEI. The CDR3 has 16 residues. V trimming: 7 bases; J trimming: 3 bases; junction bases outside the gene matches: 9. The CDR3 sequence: CASIDTLAGYTGELFF. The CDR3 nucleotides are TGTGCCAGCATCGACACCCTAGCGGGATACACCGGGGAGCTGTTTTTT.

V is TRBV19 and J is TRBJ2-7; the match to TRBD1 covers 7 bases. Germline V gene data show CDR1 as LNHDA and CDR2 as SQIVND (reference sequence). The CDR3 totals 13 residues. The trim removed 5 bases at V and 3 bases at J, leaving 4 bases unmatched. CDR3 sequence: CASSLQGNYEQYF. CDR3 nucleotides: TGTGCCAGTAGTCTACAGGGGAACTACGAGCAGTACTTC.